Sequencing of this TCR beta chain was carried out in a study of Graves' ophthalmopathy and Graves' hyperthyroidism. Study conclusions and caveats: Separation of ophthalmopathy from stable hyperthyroidism was achieved by a 13-signature model, at about 89% sensitivity and approximately 84% specificity. Blood also carried most expanded thyroid clonotypes exceeding 0.001 frequency.

The CDR3 has 14 amino acids. Trimming removed 7 bases from V and 3 bases from J; junction bases left unmatched: 6. CDR1 is MDHEN and CDR2 is SYDVKM in the germline V gene. Note on this clonotype: Its matching antigen is unknown.

Amplifying from RNA transcripts, the study obtained TCR beta CDR3 regions. HTBI-primed first-round RT-PCR preceded second-round multiplex PCR. In TCRdb, the multiplex PCR reads were re-called with MiXCR into one record per CDR3 protein. Seen here are 500,000 to 700,000 distinct CDR3 sequences, 20% to 25% observed once, and the top ten hold approximately 7.7%. New diagnoses, under 2 months' duration, and ages 18 to 65 characterized the hyperthyroidism patients. Other autoimmune diseases, uncontrolled infections, pregnancy or lactation ruled patients out of participation. Sequencing input: peripheral blood. This chain uses TRBV28 with TRBJ2-5; 9 bases map to TRBD2. This TCR derives from a woman aged 18-35 years with stable Graves' hyperthyroidism. Some clones in this sample may be carry-over from other donors' samples. The CDR3 bases are TGTGCCAGCACCCCGGGACTAGCTGAAGAGACCCAGTACTTC. Translated, it gives CASTPGLAEETQYF.